The 28 T cell receptor beta chains presented below share a single source sample, sequenced in a study of T cell responses to AZD1222 COVID-19 vaccine (dated by TCRdb to the early 2020s). The library was generated by the immunoSEQ multiplex PCR assay. TCRdb stores this immuneACCESS table with in-frame sequences only. Part of the clones is absent; in the studies checked, under half of the shortfall reflects unresolved V genes, and no reason is known for the rest. Here the sample has about 140,000 clones; 89% occur a single time. Of the sample, about 4.8% is held by the ten largest clones. Explained via the paper, the time point label denotes: baseline before first vaccination. The sequenced sample was peripheral blood, obtained on day 0 of AZD1222 vaccination. Receptors originate from an adult in good health.

The CDR3 DNA follows: TGTGCCAGCAGTTTCCTCGACAGGGCGAGCACTGAAGCTTTCTTT. It encodes CASSFLDRASTEAFF. The chain couples TRBV28 to TRBJ1-1; 7 nucleotides agree with TRBD1. In germline, CDR1 is MDHEN, CDR2 SYDVKM. The CDR3 has 15 amino acids. Unmatched junction bases numbered 8, after V lost 3 bases and J lost 4 bases.

The chain employs TRBV4-1 and TRBJ2-7, with a weak D call TRBD2 (5 bases). V was pared by 2 bases and J by 7 bases, with 27 bases between. The germline V gene has CDR1 MGHRA and CDR2 YSYEKL. The CDR3 spans 18 residues. The CDR3 sequence: CASSQIVSGPFLSKEQYF. In nucleotides, the CDR3 is TGCGCCAGCAGCCAAATCGTCAGCGGTCCCTTTCTCTCCAAGGAGCAGTACTTC.

The CDR3 loop is CASSSYLDTEAFF. CDR3 coding DNA: TGTGCCAGCAGCTCCTACTTGGACACTGAAGCTTTCTTT. The chain joins TRBV7-3 to TRBJ1-1; D not certain. CDR3 size: 13 residues. Trimming took 4 bases from V and 3 from J, leaving 9 bases between them. Germline loops: CDR1 SGHTA, CDR2 FQGTGA.

The rearrangement links TRBV4-1 to TRBJ2-4; D uncertain. Germline CDR1 is MGHRA and CDR2 is YSYEKL. V was cut by 1 base and J by 1 base, with 17 bases left in between. The length of the CDR3 is 18 residues. This CDR3 reads CASSQGASLTSAKNIQYF. The CDR3 region has the DNA TGCGCCAGCAGCCAAGGGGCCTCCCTAACGTCGGCCAAAAACATTCAGTACTTC.

The V gene is TRBV7-9, the J gene TRBJ2-7, with D unclear. The V gene lost 6 bases and the J gene lost 3 bases, with 9 bases spanning the gap. Germline-derived CDR1 and CDR2 are SEHNR and FQNEAQ (reference sequence). This CDR3 has 12 residues. CDR3 protein: CASRGQHYEQYF. The DNA of the CDR3 is TGTGCCAGCAGAGGGCAACACTACGAGCAGTACTTC.

V usage is TRBV14 and J usage is TRBJ2-3; TRBD2 might be the D (5 bases). V shed 4 bases and J shed 5 bases, with 13 bases lying between them. The CDR3 runs to 14 residues. Germline CDR1 SGHDN, CDR2 FVKESK. The CDR3 region is CASSRQVGEDTQYF. The CDR3 DNA reads TGTGCCAGCAGCCGCCAGGTCGGGGAAGATACGCAGTATTTT. Full variable domain (missing parts from reference TRBV14 and TRBJ2-3): EAGVTQFPSHSVIEKGQTVTLRCDPISGHDNLYWYRRVMGKEIKFLLHFVKESKQDESGMPNNRFLAERTGGTYSTLKVQPAELEDSGVYFCASSRQVGEDTQYFGPGTRLTVL.

The J gene is TRBJ2-7, the V gene TRBV4-1, with 9 bases fitting TRBD1. Looked up from germline, CDR1 is MGHRA and CDR2 is YSYEKL. The ends lost 5 bases at V and 3 bases at J; junction bases unmatched: 5. This CDR3 spans 14 amino acids. CDR3 sequence: CASSAQGANYEQYF. The CDR3 DNA is TGCGCCAGCAGCGCACAGGGGGCGAACTACGAGCAGTACTTC.

The chain has TRBV6-1 and TRBJ2-1, with TRBD2 matching over 8 bases. V shed 3 bases and J 4 bases; nucleotides not matched to a gene: 5. Germline values: CDR1 MNHNS, CDR2 SASEGT. The CDR3 is 15 amino acids. CDR3 amino acids: CASSDLAGPYNEQFF. CDR3 nucleotides: TGTGCCAGCAGTGATTTAGCGGGGCCTTACAATGAGCAGTTCTTC.

The chain is built from TRBV3-1 (or the pseudogene TRBV3-2) and TRBJ1-2, with 8 bases fitting TRBD1. Germline V gene lookup returns CDR1 LGHDT and CDR2 YNNKEL (reference sequence). The J segment lost 8 bases and the V segment lost 1 base, leaving 9 bases of the junction unmatched. This CDR3 is 15 amino acids long. In nucleotides, the CDR3 is TGTGCCAGCAGCCAAGTCCGGACAGGGTCAGAAGGCTACACCTTC. Its protein is CASSQVRTGSEGYTF.

The CDR3 reads CASSTGQGAIYEQYF. CDR3 nucleotides: TGTGCCAGTAGTACTGGACAGGGGGCAATATACGAGCAGTACTTC. V gene TRBV19 combines with J gene TRBJ2-7; 11 nucleotides agree with TRBD1. The CDR3 totals 15 residues. Trimming removed 4 bases from V and 4 bases from J; junction bases left unmatched: 6. Germline lookup yields CDR1 LNHDA and CDR2 SQIVND (reference sequence).

V and J are TRBV5-5 and TRBJ2-7; 10 bases match TRBD1. The trim removed 2 bases at V and 2 bases at J, leaving 1 base unmatched. The CDR3 contains 14 residues. Per the germline V gene, CDR1 is SGHKS and CDR2 is YYEKEE (reference sequence). This chain's CDR3 is CASSFGTGAYEQYF. The CDR3 DNA follows: TGTGCCAGCAGCTTCGGGACAGGGGCCTACGAGCAGTACTTC.

This chain connects TRBV27 to TRBJ1-2; D is possibly TRBD1 (5 bases). V was shortened by 2 bases and J by 0 bases, with 10 bases between the two germline ends. The CDR3 runs to 15 residues. Per germline, CDR1 MNHEY and CDR2 SMNVEV (reference sequence). CDR3: CASSLTGTANYGYTF. CDR3 coding DNA: TGTGCCAGCAGTTTAACGGGGACTGCTAACTATGGCTACACCTTC.

J is TRBJ1-4 and V is TRBV18; D is unclear. There are 13 residues in the CDR3. Germline CDR1 is KGHSH and CDR2 is LQKENI. Trimming removed 4 bases from V and 4 bases from J, with 7 bases in between. The CDR3 DNA reads TGTGCCAGCTCACGCGGGGTTAATGAAAAACTGTTTTTT. Protein sequence: CASSRGVNEKLFF.

The chain has TRBV6-5 and TRBJ2-5; no definite D call. This CDR3 has 12 residues. V lost 11 bases and J 5 bases, leaving 15 bases between the germline ends. Germline CDR1 is MNHEY and CDR2 is SVGAGI. The CDR3 nucleotides are TGTGCCTTACGCAGGTGGATGGAGACCCAGTACTTC. Amino acid sequence: CALRRWMETQYF.

This chain joins TRBV7-2 and TRBJ2-3; 11 positions match TRBD1. The V gene's germline CDR1 is SGHTA and CDR2 FQGNSA. The CDR3 is 17 residues long. Trimming cost V 5 bases and J 5 bases; bases outside gene matches: 12. In nucleotides, the CDR3 is TGTGCCAGCAGCCTAAGTGGGACAGGGGGGAATTTAGATACGCAGTATTTT. The encoded protein is CASSLSGTGGNLDTQYF.

The chain recombines TRBV7-2 with TRBJ2-7; 11 positions agree with TRBD2. CDR3 length: 15 amino acids. In germline, CDR1 is SGHTA, CDR2 FQGNSA. J gave up 4 bases and V 5 bases, and 7 bases lay outside the gene matches. This chain's CDR3 is CASSPLTSGAYEQYF. In DNA, the CDR3 is TGTGCCAGCAGCCCTTTGACTAGCGGGGCGTACGAGCAGTACTTC.

The chain couples TRBV3-1 (or the pseudogene TRBV3-2) to TRBJ1-6; TRBD1 matches at 7 bases. CDR3 length equals 14 residues. Losses at the gene ends were 4 bases for V and 9 bases for J; bases not matched to a gene: 6. The germline V gene has CDR1 LGHDT and CDR2 YNNKEL (reference sequence). The CDR3 here is CASSLTGDGSPLHF. The CDR3 DNA reads TGTGCCAGCAGCCTAACAGGGGACGGTTCACCCCTCCACTTT.

The chain has TRBV27 and TRBJ2-5; D might be TRBD1 or TRBD2, each matching 5 bases. This CDR3 region has 12 residues. Germline lookup yields CDR1 MNHEY and CDR2 SMNVEV (reference sequence). V was pared by 2 bases and J by 13 bases, with 14 bases between. CDR3 nucleotides: TGTGCCAGCAGTTTAGAAGGTGGGACCTGGTACTTC. Encoded protein: CASSLEGGTWYF.

The chain couples TRBV12-5 to TRBJ1-3; 7 nucleotides align to TRBD1. The CDR3 has 14 residues. V lost 5 bases and J lost 0; bases outside the gene matches: 1. The germline gives CDR1 LGHNT, CDR2 FRNRAP. This CDR3 reads CASGRQGSGNTIYF. CDR3 coding DNA: TGTGCTAGTGGTCGACAGGGCTCTGGAAACACCATATATTTT.

The rearrangement links TRBV9 to TRBJ2-1; 9 bases agree with TRBD2. CDR3 length: 16 amino acids. The germline CDR1 and CDR2 sequences are SGDLS and YYNGEE. J gave up 9 bases and V 3 bases, and 13 bases lay outside the gene matches. The CDR3 bases are TGTGCCAGCAGCGATAGCGGGAGCTTCCCTTTCGGTGAGCAGTTCTTC. This translates into CASSDSGSFPFGEQFF.

V is TRBV7-9 and J is TRBJ2-5; TRBD2 matches 13 bases. Looked up from germline, CDR1 is SEHNR and CDR2 is FQNEAQ (reference sequence). Trimming at V came to 5 bases and at J to 4 bases, leaving 4 bases not matched to a gene. CDR3 length: 15 amino acids. CDR3 nucleotide sequence: TGTGCCAGCAGCCCCACTAGCGGGGGGGGAGAGACCCAGTACTTC. It yields the protein CASSPTSGGGETQYF.

J is TRBJ2-7 and V is TRBV18; 7 bases map to TRBD2. J gave up 2 bases and V 1 base, and 5 bases lay outside the gene matches. The CDR3 sequence is 15 residues long. Germline V lookup: CDR1 KGHSH, CDR2 LQKENI. CDR3 nucleotides: TGTGCCAGCTCACCACGTCGGGAGGCCACCTACGAGCAGTACTTC. It is translated as CASSPRREATYEQYF.

This chain uses TRBV5-1 with TRBJ2-7; 9 bases are shared with TRBD2. The CDR3 is made up of 15 amino acids. Germline lookup yields CDR1 SGHRS and CDR2 YFSETQ. The junction had 7 bases not matched to a gene; V was cut back by 3 bases and J by 3 bases. Here the CDR3 reads CASSSLAGEGYEQYF. CDR3 sequence (DNA): TGCGCCAGCAGCTCCTTAGCGGGAGAGGGCTACGAGCAGTACTTC.

This rearrangement joins TRBV19 to TRBJ2-1; D call uncertain. CDR1 and CDR2 (germline): LNHDA, SQIVND (reference sequence). The CDR3 runs 15 residues. V dropped 0 bases and J dropped 0 bases, with 6 bases sitting between them. CDR3 loop: CASSIELSSYNEQFF. The CDR3 DNA reads TGTGCCAGTAGTATAGAACTGAGCTCCTACAATGAGCAGTTCTTC. Filled out from reference TRBV19 and TRBJ2-1, the complete variable domain reads DGGITQSPKYLFRKEGQNVTLSCEQNLNHDAMYWYRQDPGQGLRLIYYSQIVNDFQKGDIAEGYSVSREKKESFPLTVTSAQKNPTAFYLCASSIELSSYNEQFFGPGTRLTVL.

The chain employs TRBV9 and TRBJ1-1; unclear D gene. This CDR3 is built from 14 residues. V was clipped by 0 bases and J by 1 base, with 7 bases between them. Germline CDR1 SGDLS, CDR2 YYNGEE. The CDR3 DNA reads as TGTGCCAGCAGCGTAGGGGCAGGGAACACTGAAGCTTTCTTT. Translation: CASSVGAGNTEAFF. Full variable domain (missing parts from reference TRBV9 and TRBJ1-1): DSGVTQTPKHLITATGQRVTLRCSPRSGDLSVYWYQQSLDQGLQFLIQYYNGEERAKGNILERFSAQQFPDLHSELNLSSLELGDSALYFCASSVGAGNTEAFFGQGTRLTVV.

V usage is TRBV27 and J usage is TRBJ1-2; D unresolved. Germline lookup yields CDR1 MNHEY and CDR2 SMNVEV (reference sequence). This CDR3 is built from 14 residues. Trimming removed 0 bases from V and 8 bases from J, with 13 bases in between. The CDR3 nucleotides are TGTGCCAGCAGTTTATCTCCGGACTCGGCGGGCTACACCTTC. Translating it yields CASSLSPDSAGYTF.

The chain employs TRBV6-4 and TRBJ1-5; D is unclear. CDR1 and CDR2 from the germline V gene are MRHNA and SNTAGT. Between the trimmed V and J ends, which lost 2 bases and 7 bases, there was a span of 9 bases. This CDR3 has 13 residues. CDR3 sequence reads: CASSDGPEQPQHF. CDR3 bases: TGTGCCAGCAGTGACGGACCCGAACAGCCCCAGCATTTT.

The genes are TRBV4-1 and TRBJ1-1; TRBD1 aligns across 7 bases. Germline V gene data show CDR1 as MGHRA and CDR2 as YSYEKL. The J segment lost 0 bases and the V segment lost 1 base, leaving 2 bases of the junction unmatched. The CDR3 extends over 15 amino acids. The CDR3 reads CASSQGGQLNTEAFF. The CDR3 DNA reads TGCGCCAGCAGCCAAGGGGGACAGCTGAACACTGAAGCTTTCTTT.